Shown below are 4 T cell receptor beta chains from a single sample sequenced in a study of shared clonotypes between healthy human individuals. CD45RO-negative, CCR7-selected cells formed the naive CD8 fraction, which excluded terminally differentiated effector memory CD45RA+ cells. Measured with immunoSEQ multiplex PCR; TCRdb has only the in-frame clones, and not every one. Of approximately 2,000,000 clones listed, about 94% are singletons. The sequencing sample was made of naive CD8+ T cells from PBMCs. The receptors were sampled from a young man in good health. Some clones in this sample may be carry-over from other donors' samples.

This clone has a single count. The CDR3 loop reads CASSGGDSFYNEQFF. CDR3 bases: TGTGCCAGCAGCGGGGGGGACTCCTTCTACAATGAGCAGTTCTTC. V is TRBV9 and J is TRBJ2-1, with D possibly being TRBD2 (6 bases). Looked up from germline, CDR1 is SGDLS and CDR2 is YYNGEE. There are 15 residues in the CDR3. The V end was cut by 3 bases, the J end by 3 bases, with 13 bases between.

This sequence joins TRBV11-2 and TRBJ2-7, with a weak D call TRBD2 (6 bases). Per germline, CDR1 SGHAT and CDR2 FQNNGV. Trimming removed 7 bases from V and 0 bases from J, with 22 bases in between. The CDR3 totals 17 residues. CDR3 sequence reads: CASTGIVGTSNSYEQYF. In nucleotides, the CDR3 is TGTGCCAGCACGGGTATCGTCGGGACTTCAAACTCCTACGAGCAGTACTTC.

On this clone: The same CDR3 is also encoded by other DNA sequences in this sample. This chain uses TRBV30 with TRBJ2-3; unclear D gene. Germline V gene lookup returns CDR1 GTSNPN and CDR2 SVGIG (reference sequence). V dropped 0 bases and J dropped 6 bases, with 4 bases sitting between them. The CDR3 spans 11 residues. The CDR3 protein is CAWSVSDTQYF. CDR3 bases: TGTGCCTGGAGTGTTTCCGATACGCAGTATTTT.

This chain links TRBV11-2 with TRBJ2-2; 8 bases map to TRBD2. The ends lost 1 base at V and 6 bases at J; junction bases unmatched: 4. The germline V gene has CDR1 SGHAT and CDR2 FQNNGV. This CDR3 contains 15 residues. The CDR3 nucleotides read TGTGCCAGCAGCTTAGGAGGACTAGCCGCCGGGGAGCTGTTTTTT. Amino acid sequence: CASSLGGLAAGELFF. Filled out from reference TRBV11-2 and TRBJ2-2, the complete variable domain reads EAGVAQSPRYKIIEKRQSVAFWCNPISGHATLYWYQQILGQGPKLLIQFQNNGVVDDSQLPKDRFSAERLKGVDSTLKIQPAKLEDSAVYLCASSLGGLAAGELFFGEGSRLTVL.